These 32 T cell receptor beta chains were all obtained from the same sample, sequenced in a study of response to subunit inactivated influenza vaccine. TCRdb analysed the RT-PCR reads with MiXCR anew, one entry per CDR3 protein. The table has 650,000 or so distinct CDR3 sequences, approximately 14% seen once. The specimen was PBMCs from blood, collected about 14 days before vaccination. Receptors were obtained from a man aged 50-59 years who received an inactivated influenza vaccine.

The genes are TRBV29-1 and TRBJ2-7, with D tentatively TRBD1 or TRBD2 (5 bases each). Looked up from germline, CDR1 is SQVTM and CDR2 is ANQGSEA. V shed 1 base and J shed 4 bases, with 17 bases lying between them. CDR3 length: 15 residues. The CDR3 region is CSVEGYRDGRYEQYF. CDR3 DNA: TGCAGCGTTGAAGGCTACCGGGACGGAAGATACGAGCAGTACTTC.

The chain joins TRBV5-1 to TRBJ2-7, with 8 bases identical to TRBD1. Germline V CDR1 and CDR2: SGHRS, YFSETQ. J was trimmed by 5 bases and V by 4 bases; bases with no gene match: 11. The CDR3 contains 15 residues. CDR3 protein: CASSPPPGQDDEQYF. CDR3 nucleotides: TGCGCCAGCAGCCCCCCTCCGGGACAGGACGACGAGCAGTACTTC.

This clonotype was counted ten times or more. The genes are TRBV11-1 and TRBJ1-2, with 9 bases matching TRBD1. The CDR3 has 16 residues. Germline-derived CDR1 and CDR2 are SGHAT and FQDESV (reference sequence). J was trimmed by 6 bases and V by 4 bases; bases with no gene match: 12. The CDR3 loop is CASSYRTGDFVDGYTF. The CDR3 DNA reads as TGTGCCAGCAGCTACCGGACAGGGGATTTCGTGGATGGCTACACCTTC. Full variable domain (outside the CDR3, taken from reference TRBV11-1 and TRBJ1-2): EAEVAQSPRYKITEKSQAVAFWCDPISGHATLYWYRQILGQGPELLVQFQDESVVDDSQLPKDRFSAERLKGVDSTLKIQPAELGDSAMYLCASSYRTGDFVDGYTFGSGTRLTVV.

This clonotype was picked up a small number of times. The CDR3 region is CASRQGYNQPQHF. The DNA of the CDR3 is TGTGCCAGTAGACAGGGCTACAATCAGCCCCAGCATTTT. The chain combines TRBV2 with TRBJ1-5; TRBD1 matches 7 bases. Per germline, CDR1 SNHLY and CDR2 FYNNEI. This CDR3 is built from 13 residues. V was clipped by 9 bases and J by 3 bases; unmatched bases: 5.

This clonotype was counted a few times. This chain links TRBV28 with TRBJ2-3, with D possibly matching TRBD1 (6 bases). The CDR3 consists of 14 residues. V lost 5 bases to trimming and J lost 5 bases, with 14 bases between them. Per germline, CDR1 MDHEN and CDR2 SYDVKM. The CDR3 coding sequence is TGTGCCAGCAGTCCAAGGACAGCCAGAGATACGCAGTATTTT. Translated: CASSPRTARDTQYF. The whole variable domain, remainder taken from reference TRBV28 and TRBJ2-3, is DVKVTQSSRYLVKRTGEKVFLECVQDMDHENMFWYRQDPGLGLRLIYFSYDVKMKEKGDIPEGYSVSREKKERFSLILESASTNQTSMYLCASSPRTARDTQYFGPGTRLTVL.

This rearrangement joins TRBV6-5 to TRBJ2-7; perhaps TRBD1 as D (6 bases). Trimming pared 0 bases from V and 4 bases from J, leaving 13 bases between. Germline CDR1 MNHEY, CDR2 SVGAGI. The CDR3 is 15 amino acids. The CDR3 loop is CASSYSTSRGYEQYF. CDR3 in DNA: TGTGCCAGCAGTTACTCGACGTCCAGGGGTTACGAGCAGTACTTC.

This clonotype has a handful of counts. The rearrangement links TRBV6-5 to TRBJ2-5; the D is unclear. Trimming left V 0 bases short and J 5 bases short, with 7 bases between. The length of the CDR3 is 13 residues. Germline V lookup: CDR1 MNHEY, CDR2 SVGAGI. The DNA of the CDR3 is TGTGCCAGCAGTTACTCGATTGGGGAGACCCAGTACTTC. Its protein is CASSYSIGETQYF.

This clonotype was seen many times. The CDR3 region is CASSYVRNTGELFF. Here the CDR3 DNA reads TGTGCCAGCAGCTATGTACGGAACACCGGGGAGCTGTTTTTT. The chain employs TRBV6-2 or TRBV6-3 and TRBJ2-2, with D hard to call. V lost 6 bases and J 1 base, leaving 9 bases between the germline ends. Germline CDR1 is MNHEY and CDR2 is SVGEGT. CDR3 length: 14 amino acids.

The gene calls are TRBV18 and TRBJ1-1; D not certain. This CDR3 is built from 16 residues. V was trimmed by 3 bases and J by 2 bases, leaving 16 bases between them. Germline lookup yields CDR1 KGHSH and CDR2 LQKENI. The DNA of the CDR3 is TGTGCCAGCTCACCGCGCCACACAAATTTAAACACTGAAGCTTTCTTT. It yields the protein CASSPRHTNLNTEAFF.

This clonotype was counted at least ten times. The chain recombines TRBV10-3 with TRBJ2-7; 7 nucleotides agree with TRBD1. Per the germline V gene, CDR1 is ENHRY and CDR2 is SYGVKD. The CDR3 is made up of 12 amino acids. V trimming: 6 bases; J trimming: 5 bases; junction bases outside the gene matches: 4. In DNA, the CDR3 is TGTGCCATCAGGACAGGGCAGAACGAGCAGTACTTC. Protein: CAIRTGQNEQYF.

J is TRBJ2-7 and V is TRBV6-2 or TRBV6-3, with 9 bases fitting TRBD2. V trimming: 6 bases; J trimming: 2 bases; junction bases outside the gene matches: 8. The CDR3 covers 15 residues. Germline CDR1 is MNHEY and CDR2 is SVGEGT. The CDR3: CASSSSGRIAYEQYF. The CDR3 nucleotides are TGTGCCAGCAGCTCCAGCGGGAGGATAGCCTACGAGCAGTACTTC.

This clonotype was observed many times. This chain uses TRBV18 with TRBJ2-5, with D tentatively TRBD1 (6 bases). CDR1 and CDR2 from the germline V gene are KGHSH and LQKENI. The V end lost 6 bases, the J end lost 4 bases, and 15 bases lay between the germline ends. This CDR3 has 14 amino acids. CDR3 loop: CASSPNTGRETQYF. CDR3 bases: TGTGCCAGCTCGCCAAACACAGGGAGAGAGACCCAGTACTTC. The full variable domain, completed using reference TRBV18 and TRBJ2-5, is NAGVMQNPRHLVRRRGQEARLRCSPMKGHSHVYWYRQLPEEGLKFMVYLQKENIIDESGMPKERFSAEFPKEGPSILRIQQVVRGDSAAYFCASSPNTGRETQYFGPGTRLLVL.

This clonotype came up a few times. CDR3 in amino acids: CSADPPGGRYNEQFF. The CDR3 nucleotides are TGCAGTGCGGACCCCCCGGGCGGGAGGTACAATGAGCAGTTCTTC. The chain links TRBV20-1 to TRBJ2-1, with TRBD2 identical over 8 bases. This CDR3 is 15 amino acids long. V shed 6 bases and J 4 bases; nucleotides not matched to a gene: 11. In germline, CDR1 is DFQATT, CDR2 SNEGSKA (reference sequence).

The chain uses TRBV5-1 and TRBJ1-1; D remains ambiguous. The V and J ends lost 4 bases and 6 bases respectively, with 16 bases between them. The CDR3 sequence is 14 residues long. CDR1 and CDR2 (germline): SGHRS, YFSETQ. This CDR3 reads CASSQAGVSAEAFF. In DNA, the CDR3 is TGCGCCAGCAGCCAAGCCGGGGTAAGCGCTGAAGCTTTCTTT.

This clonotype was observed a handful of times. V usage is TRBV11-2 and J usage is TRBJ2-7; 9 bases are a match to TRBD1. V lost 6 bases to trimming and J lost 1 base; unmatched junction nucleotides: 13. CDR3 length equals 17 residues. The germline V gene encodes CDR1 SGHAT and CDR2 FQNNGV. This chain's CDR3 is CASSPYTHGTGSYEQYF. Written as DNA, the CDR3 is TGTGCCAGCAGTCCTTACACCCACGGGACAGGGTCCTACGAGCAGTACTTC.

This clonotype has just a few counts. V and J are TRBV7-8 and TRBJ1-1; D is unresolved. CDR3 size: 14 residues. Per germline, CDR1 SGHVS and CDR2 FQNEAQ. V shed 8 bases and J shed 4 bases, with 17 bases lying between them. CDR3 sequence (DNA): TGTGCCAGCCTGCCGGAATATCTCATCACTGAAGCTTTCTTT. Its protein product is CASLPEYLITEAFF.

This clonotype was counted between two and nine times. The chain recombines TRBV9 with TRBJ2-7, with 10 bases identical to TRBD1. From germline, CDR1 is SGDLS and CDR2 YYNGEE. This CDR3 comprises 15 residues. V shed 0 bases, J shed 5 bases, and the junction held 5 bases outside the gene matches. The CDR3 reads CASSVAGTGVDEQYF. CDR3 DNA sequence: TGTGCCAGCAGCGTAGCCGGGACAGGGGTAGACGAGCAGTACTTC.

CDR3 bases: TGTGCCAGCAGCTTGGCCACGCTAGCGGGATACACAGATACGCAGTATTTT. Residues: CASSLATLAGYTDTQYF. The chain is built from TRBV5-5 and TRBJ2-3; TRBD2 matches at 9 bases. V lost 0 bases and J lost 2; bases outside the gene matches: 7. From germline, CDR1 is SGHKS and CDR2 YYEKEE (reference sequence). CDR3 length: 17 residues.

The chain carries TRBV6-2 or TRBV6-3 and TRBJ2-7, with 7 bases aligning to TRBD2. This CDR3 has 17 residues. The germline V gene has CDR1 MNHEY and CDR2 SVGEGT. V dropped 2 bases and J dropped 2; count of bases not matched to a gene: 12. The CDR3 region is CASSYLPTGDYTYEQYF. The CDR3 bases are TGTGCCAGCAGTTACCTACCGACGGGGGACTACACCTACGAGCAGTACTTC.

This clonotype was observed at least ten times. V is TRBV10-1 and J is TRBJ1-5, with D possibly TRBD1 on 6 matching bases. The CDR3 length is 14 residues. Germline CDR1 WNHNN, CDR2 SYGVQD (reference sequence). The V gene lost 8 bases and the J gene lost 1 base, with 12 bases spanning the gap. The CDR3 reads CASRTAMSNQPQHF. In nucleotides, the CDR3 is TGCGCCAGCCGGACAGCCATGAGCAATCAGCCCCAGCATTTT.

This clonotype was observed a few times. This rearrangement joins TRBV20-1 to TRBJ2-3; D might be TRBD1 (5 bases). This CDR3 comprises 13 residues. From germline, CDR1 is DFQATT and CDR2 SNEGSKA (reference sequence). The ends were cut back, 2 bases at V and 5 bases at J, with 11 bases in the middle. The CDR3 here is CSARRTGKDTQYF. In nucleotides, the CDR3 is TGCAGTGCTAGACGCACAGGAAAAGATACGCAGTATTTT.

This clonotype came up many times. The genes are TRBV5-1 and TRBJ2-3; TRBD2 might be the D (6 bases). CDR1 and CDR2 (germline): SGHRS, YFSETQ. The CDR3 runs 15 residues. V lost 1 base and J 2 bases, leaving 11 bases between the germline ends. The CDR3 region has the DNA TGCGCCAGCAGCTTGAACGGGGGACCCACAGATACGCAGTATTTT. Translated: CASSLNGGPTDTQYF.

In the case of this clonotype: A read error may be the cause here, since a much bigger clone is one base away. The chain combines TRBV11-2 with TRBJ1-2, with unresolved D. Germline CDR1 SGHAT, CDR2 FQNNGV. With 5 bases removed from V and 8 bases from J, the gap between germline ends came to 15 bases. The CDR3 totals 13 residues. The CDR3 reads CASSPDGNRGYTF. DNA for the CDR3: TGTGCCAGCAGCCCAGACGGGAATCGCGGCTACACCTTC. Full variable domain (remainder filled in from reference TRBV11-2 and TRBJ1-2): EAGVAQSPRYKIIEKRQSVAFWCNPISGHATLYWYQQILGQGPKLLIQFQNNGVVDDSQLPKDRFSAERLKGVDSTLKIQPAKLEDSAVYLCASSPDGNRGYTFGSGTRLTVV.

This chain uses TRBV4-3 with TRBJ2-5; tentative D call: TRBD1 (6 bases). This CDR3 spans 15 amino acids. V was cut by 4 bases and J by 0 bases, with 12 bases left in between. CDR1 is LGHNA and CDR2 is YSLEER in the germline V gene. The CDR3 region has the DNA TGCGCCAGCAGCCTGAGGGACACACACCAAGAGACCCAGTACTTC. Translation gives CASSLRDTHQETQYF.

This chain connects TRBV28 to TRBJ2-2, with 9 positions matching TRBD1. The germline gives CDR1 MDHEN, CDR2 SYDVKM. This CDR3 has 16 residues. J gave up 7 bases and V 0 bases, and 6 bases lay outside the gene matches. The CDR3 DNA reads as TGTGCCAGCAGTTTATGGGACAGGGGAATTGGCGGGGAGCTGTTTTTT. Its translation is CASSLWDRGIGGELFF.

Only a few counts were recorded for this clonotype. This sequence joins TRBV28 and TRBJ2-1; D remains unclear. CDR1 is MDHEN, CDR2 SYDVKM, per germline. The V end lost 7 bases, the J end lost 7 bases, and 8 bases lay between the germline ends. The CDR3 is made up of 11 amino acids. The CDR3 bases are TGTGCCAGCAAATCTGGGAATGAGCAGTTCTTC. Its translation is CASKSGNEQFF.

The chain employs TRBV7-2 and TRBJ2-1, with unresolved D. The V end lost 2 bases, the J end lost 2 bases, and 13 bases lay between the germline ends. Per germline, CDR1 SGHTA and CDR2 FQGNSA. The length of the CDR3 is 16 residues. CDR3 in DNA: TGTGCCAGCAGCTTACGTACTTCCGATACCTACAATGAGCAGTTCTTC. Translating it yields CASSLRTSDTYNEQFF.

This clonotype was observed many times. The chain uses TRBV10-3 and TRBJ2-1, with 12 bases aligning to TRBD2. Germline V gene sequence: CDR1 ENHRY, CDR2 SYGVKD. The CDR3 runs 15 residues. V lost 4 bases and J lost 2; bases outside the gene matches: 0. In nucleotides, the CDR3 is TGTGCCATCAGTGGGACTAGCGGGGCCTACAATGAGCAGTTCTTC. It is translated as CAISGTSGAYNEQFF.

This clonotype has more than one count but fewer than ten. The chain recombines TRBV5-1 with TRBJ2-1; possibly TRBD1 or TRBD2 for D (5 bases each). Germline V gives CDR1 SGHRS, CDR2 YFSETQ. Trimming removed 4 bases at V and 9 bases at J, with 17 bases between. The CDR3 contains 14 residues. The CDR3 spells CASSRGPRQGEQFF. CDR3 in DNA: TGCGCCAGCAGCCGGGGACCCCGTCAGGGTGAGCAGTTCTTC.

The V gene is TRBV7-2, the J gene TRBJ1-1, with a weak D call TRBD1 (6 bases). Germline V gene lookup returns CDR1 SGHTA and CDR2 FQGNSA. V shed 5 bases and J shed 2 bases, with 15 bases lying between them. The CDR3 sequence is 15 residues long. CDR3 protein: CASSRAGTSNTEAFF. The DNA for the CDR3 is TGTGCCAGCAGCCGAGCCGGGACATCCAACACTGAAGCTTTCTTT.

In DNA, the CDR3 is TGCGCCAGCAGCTCGCAACGATCTAGCACAGATACGCAGTATTTT. This encodes CASSSQRSSTDTQYF. The chain uses TRBV5-1 and TRBJ2-3; D gene uncertain. Deletions cut 3 bases from V and 0 bases from J, with 11 bases between. The CDR3 contains 15 residues. Germline values: CDR1 SGHRS, CDR2 YFSETQ.

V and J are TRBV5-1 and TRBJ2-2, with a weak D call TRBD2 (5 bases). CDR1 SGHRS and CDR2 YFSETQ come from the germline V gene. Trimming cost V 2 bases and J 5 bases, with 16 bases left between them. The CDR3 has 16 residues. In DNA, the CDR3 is TGCGCCAGCAGCTTCGCCGGCGGGCGAACAACCGGGGAGCTGTTTTTT. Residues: CASSFAGGRTTGELFF.